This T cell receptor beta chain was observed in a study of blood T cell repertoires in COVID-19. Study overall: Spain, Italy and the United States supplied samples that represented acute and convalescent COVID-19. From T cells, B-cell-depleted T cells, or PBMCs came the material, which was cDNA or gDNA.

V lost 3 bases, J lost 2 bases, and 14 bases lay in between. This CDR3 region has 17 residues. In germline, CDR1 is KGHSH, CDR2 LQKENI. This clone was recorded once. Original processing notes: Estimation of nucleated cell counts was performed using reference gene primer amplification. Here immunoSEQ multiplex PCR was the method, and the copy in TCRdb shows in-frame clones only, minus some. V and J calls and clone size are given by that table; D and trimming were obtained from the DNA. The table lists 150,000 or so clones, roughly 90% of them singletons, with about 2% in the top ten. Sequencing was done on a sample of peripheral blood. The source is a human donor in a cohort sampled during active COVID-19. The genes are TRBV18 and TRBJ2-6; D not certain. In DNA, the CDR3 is TGTGCCAGCTCACCCCAGCATAGACAAGCTGGGGCCAACGTCCTGACTTTC. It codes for CASSPQHRQAGANVLTF. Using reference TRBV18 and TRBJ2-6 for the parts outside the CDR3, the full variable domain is NAGVMQNPRHLVRRRGQEARLRCSPMKGHSHVYWYRQLPEEGLKFMVYLQKENIIDESGMPKERFSAEFPKEGPSILRIQQVVRGDSAAYFCASSPQHRQAGANVLTFGAGSRLTVL.